The 12 T cell receptor beta chains reported below all come from one sample, sequenced in a study of blood T cell repertoires in COVID-19. Profiling relied on immunoSEQ multiplex PCR, and the TCRdb table lists in-frame clones only, not all of them. The table lists about 50,000 clones, approximately 92% of them singletons. Specimen: peripheral blood. The receptors derive from a man in his fifties or sixties with active COVID-19.

The rearrangement links TRBV6-6 to TRBJ1-5, with D perhaps matching TRBD1 (5 bases). The CDR3 length is 14 residues. The V gene lost 6 bases and the J gene lost 7 bases, with 16 bases spanning the gap. Per the germline V gene, CDR1 is MNHNY and CDR2 is SVGAGI (reference sequence). The CDR3 DNA is TGTGCCAGCAGCCCGACCCTCAGGGCACAGCCCCAGCATTTT. This codes for CASSPTLRAQPQHF.

A single count supports this clone. V is TRBV9 and J is TRBJ1-3; possible D gene TRBD1, 5 bases. Per germline, CDR1 SGDLS and CDR2 YYNGEE. The CDR3 has 16 amino acids. V shed 3 bases and J shed 5 bases, with 18 bases lying between them. This chain's CDR3 is CASSGDAGLARNTIYF. The DNA of the CDR3 is TGTGCCAGCAGCGGGGACGCGGGGCTCGCCAGAAACACCATATATTTT.

With regard to this clone: The conserved final phenylalanine or tryptophan is absent from the CDR3, which likely points to a read error. V usage is TRBV4-3 and J usage is TRBJ1-6; D not certain. Trimming pared 3 bases from V and 8 bases from J, leaving 11 bases between. CDR3 length: 14 residues. Per germline, CDR1 LGHNA and CDR2 YSLEER. DNA of the CDR3: TGCGCCAGCAGCCAGTCTCAGAGGTATTCACCCCTCCACCTT. It codes for CASSQSQRYSPLHL.

The V and J genes are TRBV6-5 and TRBJ1-6; the D gene is possibly TRBD1 (5 bases). CDR1 and CDR2 from the germline V gene are MNHEY and SVGAGI. The CDR3 loop spans 15 amino acids. V was trimmed by 5 bases and J by 5 bases, leaving 13 bases between them. The CDR3 DNA reads TGTGCCAGCAGTCCTCCGGGACTGGATAATTCACCCCTCCACTTT. Its translation: CASSPPGLDNSPLHF.

The chain joins TRBV5-6 to TRBJ1-4; 7 bases align to TRBD1. Germline V lookup: CDR1 SGHDT, CDR2 YYEEEE. The CDR3 spans 17 residues. The V and J ends lost 1 base and 0 bases, in that order; junction bases with no gene match: 6. The CDR3 DNA follows: TGTGCCAGCAGCTTGTATGGACAGGCAGCAACTAATGAAAAACTGTTTTTT. Translating gives CASSLYGQAATNEKLFF.

V usage is TRBV28 and J usage is TRBJ1-3; the match to TRBD1 covers 7 bases. The CDR3 is made up of 18 amino acids. Germline lookup yields CDR1 MDHEN and CDR2 SYDVKM. J gave up 5 bases and V 8 bases, and 21 bases lay outside the gene matches. The CDR3 nucleotides are TGTGCCAGCGCTGAAGTGCCGACAGGGTGGAATAGTAGAAACACCATATATTTT. Translating it yields CASAEVPTGWNSRNTIYF.

The CDR3 nucleotides read TGCGCCAGCAGCTTGGCCCCCCGGGAGGTATACAATGAGCAGTTCTTC. Protein sequence: CASSLAPREVYNEQFF. The V and J genes are TRBV5-1 and TRBJ2-1; 7 bases line up with TRBD2. Germline V gene sequence: CDR1 SGHRS, CDR2 YFSETQ. Trimming at V came to 0 bases and at J to 4 bases, leaving 7 bases not matched to a gene. This CDR3 spans 16 amino acids.

V usage is TRBV4-2 and J usage is TRBJ2-1; D is ambiguous. This CDR3 spans 13 amino acids. Looked up from germline, CDR1 is LGHNA and CDR2 is YNFKEQ. V dropped 0 bases and J dropped 4 bases, with 4 bases sitting between them. The CDR3 DNA reads TGTGCCAGCAGCCAAGACTTTTACAATGAGCAGTTCTTC. Its translation: CASSQDFYNEQFF.

This chain links TRBV15 with TRBJ2-3; no clear D. Germline values: CDR1 LNHNV, CDR2 YYDKDF (reference sequence). The CDR3 contains 14 residues. V was trimmed by 7 bases and J by 1 base, leaving 12 bases between them. CDR3 in DNA: TGTGCCACCAAAGTAGCCGAGGGCACAGATACGCAGTATTTT. Translation: CATKVAEGTDTQYF.

CDR3 region: CASSLPHGGSYEQYF. CDR3 nucleotides: TGTGCCAGCAGCTTGCCCCATGGCGGTTCCTACGAGCAGTACTTC. The chain joins TRBV5-4 to TRBJ2-7, with unresolved D. This CDR3 has 15 residues. Trimming removed 1 base at V and 1 base at J, with 12 bases between. CDR1 is SGHNT and CDR2 is YYREEE in the germline V gene (reference sequence).

V is TRBV28 and J is TRBJ1-2; the match to TRBD1 covers 7 bases. CDR1 and CDR2 from the germline V gene are MDHEN and SYDVKM. The trim removed 7 bases at V and 4 bases at J, leaving 12 bases unmatched. The CDR3 extends over 15 amino acids. CDR3 protein: CASTQDRRIPYGYTF. DNA for the CDR3: TGTGCCAGCACCCAGGACAGGCGGATCCCCTATGGCTACACCTTC.

This sequence joins TRBV4-1 and TRBJ2-3; no clear D gene. Germline assignment: CDR1 MGHRA and CDR2 YSYEKL. The CDR3 consists of 13 residues. V lost 0 bases to trimming and J lost 3 bases, with 4 bases between them. CDR3 region: CASSQDMTDTQYF. Written as DNA, the CDR3 is TGCGCCAGCAGCCAAGATATGACAGATACGCAGTATTTT.